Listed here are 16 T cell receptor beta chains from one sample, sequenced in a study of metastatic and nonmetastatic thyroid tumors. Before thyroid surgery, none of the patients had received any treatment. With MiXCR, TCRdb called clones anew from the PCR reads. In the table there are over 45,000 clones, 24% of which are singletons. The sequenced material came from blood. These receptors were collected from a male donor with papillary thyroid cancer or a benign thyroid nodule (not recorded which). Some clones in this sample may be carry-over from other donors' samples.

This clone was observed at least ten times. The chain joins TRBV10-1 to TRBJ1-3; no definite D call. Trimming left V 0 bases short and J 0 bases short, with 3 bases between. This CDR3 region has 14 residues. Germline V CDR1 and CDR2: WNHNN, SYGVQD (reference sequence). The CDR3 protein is CASSESVSGNTIYF. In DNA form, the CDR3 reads TGCGCCAGCAGTGAGTCGGTCTCTGGAAACACCATATATTTT.

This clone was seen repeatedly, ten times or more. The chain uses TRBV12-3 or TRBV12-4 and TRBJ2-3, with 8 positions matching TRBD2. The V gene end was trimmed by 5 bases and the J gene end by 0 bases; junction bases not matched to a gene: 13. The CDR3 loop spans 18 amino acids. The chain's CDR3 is CASSPREGHGPSTDTQYF. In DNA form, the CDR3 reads TGTGCCAGCAGTCCTCGGGAGGGCCACGGACCTAGCACAGATACGCAGTATTTT.

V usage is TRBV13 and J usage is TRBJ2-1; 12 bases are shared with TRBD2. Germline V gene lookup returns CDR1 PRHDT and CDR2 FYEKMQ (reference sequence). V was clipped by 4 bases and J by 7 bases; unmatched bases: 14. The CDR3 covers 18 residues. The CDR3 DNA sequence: TGTGCCAGCAGCTGGAGGCTAGCGGGAGGGCTGTTCTGGAATGAGCAGTTCTTC. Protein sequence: CASSWRLAGGLFWNEQFF.

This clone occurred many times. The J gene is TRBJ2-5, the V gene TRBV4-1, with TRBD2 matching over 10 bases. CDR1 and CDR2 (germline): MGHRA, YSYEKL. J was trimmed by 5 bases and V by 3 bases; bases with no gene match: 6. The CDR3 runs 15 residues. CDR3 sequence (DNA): TGCGCCAGCAGCCACCTAGCGGGAGAGGGGGAGACCCAGTACTTC. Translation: CASSHLAGEGETQYF.

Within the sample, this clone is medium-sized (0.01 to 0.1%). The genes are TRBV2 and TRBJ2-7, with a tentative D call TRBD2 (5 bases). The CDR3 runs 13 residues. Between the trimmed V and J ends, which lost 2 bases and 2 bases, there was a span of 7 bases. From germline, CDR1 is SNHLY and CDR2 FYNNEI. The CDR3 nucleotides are TGTGCCAGCAGTGAACGGGGTGCCTACGAGCAGTACTTC. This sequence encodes CASSERGAYEQYF.

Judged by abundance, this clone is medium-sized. The CDR3 is CASSHRQQGGYEQYF. The CDR3 nucleotides read TGTGCCAGCAGTCACCGACAACAGGGCGGTTACGAGCAGTACTTC. The V call is TRBV6-1, the J call TRBJ2-7, with D possibly matching TRBD1 (6 bases). Germline V gene data show CDR1 as MNHNS and CDR2 as SASEGT. The germline V and J ends were trimmed by 5 bases and 4 bases, with 18 bases remaining between them. The CDR3 extends over 15 amino acids.

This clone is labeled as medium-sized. The DNA for the CDR3 is TGTGCCAGCAGTTACACCGGGACAGGGTATAACGAGCAGTACTTC. Translation gives CASSYTGTGYNEQYF. The chain recombines TRBV6-2 or TRBV6-3 with TRBJ2-7; 9 bases agree with TRBD1. The ends lost 2 bases at V and 5 bases at J; junction bases unmatched: 7. The germline V gene encodes CDR1 MNHEY and CDR2 SVGEGT. The CDR3 length is 15 residues.

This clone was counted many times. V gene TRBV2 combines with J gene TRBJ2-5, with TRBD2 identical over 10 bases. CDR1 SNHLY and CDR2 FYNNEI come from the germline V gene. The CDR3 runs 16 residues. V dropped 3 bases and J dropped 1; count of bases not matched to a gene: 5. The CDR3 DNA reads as TGTGCCAGCAGTGAGGAAGCGGGAGGGCTCCAAGAGACCCAGTACTTC. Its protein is CASSEEAGGLQETQYF.

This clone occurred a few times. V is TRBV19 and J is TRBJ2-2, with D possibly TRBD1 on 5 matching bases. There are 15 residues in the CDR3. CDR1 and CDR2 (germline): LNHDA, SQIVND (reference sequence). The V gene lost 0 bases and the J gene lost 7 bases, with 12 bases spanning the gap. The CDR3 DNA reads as TGTGCCAGTAGTATAGATGGGGCAGTGAACGGGGAGCTGTTTTTT. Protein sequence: CASSIDGAVNGELFF.

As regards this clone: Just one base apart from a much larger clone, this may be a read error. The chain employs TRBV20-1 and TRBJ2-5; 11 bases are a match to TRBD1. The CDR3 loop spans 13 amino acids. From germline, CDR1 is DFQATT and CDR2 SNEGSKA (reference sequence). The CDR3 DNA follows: TGCCTTACGGGACAGGGGGGGAAAGATACCCAGTACTTC. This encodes CLTGQGGKDTQYF.

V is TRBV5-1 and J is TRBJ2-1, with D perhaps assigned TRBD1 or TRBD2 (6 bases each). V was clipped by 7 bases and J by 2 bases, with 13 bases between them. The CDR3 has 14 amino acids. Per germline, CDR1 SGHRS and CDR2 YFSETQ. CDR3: CASSKGGTYNEQFF. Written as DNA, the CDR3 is TGCGCCAGCTCGAAGGGGGGAACCTACAATGAGCAGTTCTTC.

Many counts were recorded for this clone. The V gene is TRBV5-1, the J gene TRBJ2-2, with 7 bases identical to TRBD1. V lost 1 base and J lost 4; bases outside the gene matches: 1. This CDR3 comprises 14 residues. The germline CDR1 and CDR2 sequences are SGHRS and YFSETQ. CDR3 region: CASSLTGATGELFF. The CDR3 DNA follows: TGCGCCAGCAGCTTGACAGGGGCCACCGGGGAGCTGTTTTTT.

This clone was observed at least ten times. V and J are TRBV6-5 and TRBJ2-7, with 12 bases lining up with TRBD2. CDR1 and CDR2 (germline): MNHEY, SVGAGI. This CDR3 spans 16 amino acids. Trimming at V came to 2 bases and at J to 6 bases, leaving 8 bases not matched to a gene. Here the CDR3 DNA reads TGTGCCAGCAGTTACACGACTAGCGGGAGTGGTGGCGAGCAGTACTTC. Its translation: CASSYTTSGSGGEQYF.

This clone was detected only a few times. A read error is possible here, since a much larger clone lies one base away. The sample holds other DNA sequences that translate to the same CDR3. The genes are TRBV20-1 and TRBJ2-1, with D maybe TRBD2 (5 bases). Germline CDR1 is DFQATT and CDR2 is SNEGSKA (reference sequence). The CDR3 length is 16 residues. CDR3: CSARPKGLIAYNEQFF. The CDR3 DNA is TGTAGTGCTAGACCGAAAGGACTCATCGCCTACAATGAGCAGTTCTTC.

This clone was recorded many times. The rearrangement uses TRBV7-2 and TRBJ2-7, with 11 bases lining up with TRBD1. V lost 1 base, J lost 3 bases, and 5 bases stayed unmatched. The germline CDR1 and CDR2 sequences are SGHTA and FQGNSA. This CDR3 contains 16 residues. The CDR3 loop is CASSLGLGTGGYEQYF. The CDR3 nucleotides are TGTGCCAGCAGCTTAGGGTTAGGGACAGGGGGCTACGAGCAGTACTTC. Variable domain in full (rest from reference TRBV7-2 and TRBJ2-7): GAGVSQSPSNKVTEKGKDVELRCDPISGHTALYWYRQSLGQGLEFLIYFQGNSAPDKSGLPSDRFSAERTGGSVSTLTIQRTQQEDSAVYLCASSLGLGTGGYEQYFGPGTRLTVT.

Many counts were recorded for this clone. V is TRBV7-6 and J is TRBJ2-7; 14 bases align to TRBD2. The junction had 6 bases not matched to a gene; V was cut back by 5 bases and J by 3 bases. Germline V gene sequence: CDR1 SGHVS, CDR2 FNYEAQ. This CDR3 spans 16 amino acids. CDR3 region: CASSDRGTSGSYEQYF. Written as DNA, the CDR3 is TGTGCCAGCAGCGACCGCGGGACTAGCGGGAGCTACGAGCAGTACTTC. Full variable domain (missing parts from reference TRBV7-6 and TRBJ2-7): GAGVSQSPRYKVTKRGQDVALRCDPISGHVSLYWYRQALGQGPEFLTYFNYEAQQDKSGLPNDRFSAERPEGSISTLTIQRTEQRDSAMYRCASSDRGTSGSYEQYFGPGTRLTVT.